This is a list of T cell receptor beta chains from one sample in a study of T cell responses to AZD1222 COVID-19 vaccine. TCRdb's copy holds only in-frame clones and misses some; the assay was immunoSEQ multiplex PCR. The sample carries around 140,000 clones, roughly 85% recorded once. The specimen comprised peripheral blood, sampled 28 days after the second dose of the MenACWY control vaccine. The receptors shown here come from an adult who received the MenACWY meningococcal vaccine as a control. The CDR3 runs from the conserved cysteine through the conserved F or W. D genes are given only for firm matches. Only part of the rows carry a size: once, few, many, or a class if the clone is expanded.

cdr3_aa cdr3_nt j_call d_call v_call clone_size
CASSILTSEAFF TGTGCCAGTAGTATTTTGACCTCTGAAGCTTTCTTT TRBJ1-1 - TRBV19 -
CASSSPTGFNEKLFF TGTGCCAGCAGTTCCCCGACAGGGTTTAATGAAAAACTGTTTTTT TRBJ1-4 TRBD1 TRBV6-2/TRBV6-3 -
CATLQGAGLTTGELFF TGTGCCACTCTACAGGGGGCGGGGTTGACGACCGGGGAGCTGTTTTTT TRBJ2-2 TRBD1 TRBV19 -
CASSPPRDKSYEQYF TGTGCCAGCAGCCCGCCCCGGGACAAGTCCTACGAGCAGTACTTC TRBJ2-7 - TRBV5-6 -
CASSTLAGAVGTQYF TGTGCCAGCAGTACCCTAGCGGGGGCCGTCGGGACCCAGTACTTC TRBJ2-5 TRBD2 TRBV6-5 -
CSASPVYEQYF TGCAGTGCTAGCCCGGTGTACGAGCAGTACTTC TRBJ2-7 - TRBV20-1 -
CASSETQPGTKNIQYF TGTGCCAGCAGTGAAACCCAACCAGGAACCAAAAACATTCAGTACTTC TRBJ2-4 - TRBV6-1 -
CASSEGYRNQPQHF TGCGCCAGCTCCGAGGGATATAGAAATCAGCCCCAGCATTTT TRBJ1-5 - TRBV5-1 -
CASSQGEQPQHF TGTGCCAGCAGCCAAGGCGAACAGCCCCAGCATTTT TRBJ1-5 - TRBV3-1/TRBV3-2 -
CSVVKREDDEQFF TGCAGCGTTGTCAAGCGGGAGGACGACGAGCAGTTCTTC TRBJ2-1 TRBD2 TRBV29-1 -
CASTIGGARALGEKLFF TGTGCCAGCACCATCGGAGGGGCGCGGGCCTTAGGAGAAAAACTGTTTTTT TRBJ1-4 - TRBV28 -
CASSPDSFSNQPQHF TGCGCCAGCAGCCCGGACTCATTTAGCAATCAGCCCCAGCATTTT TRBJ1-5 - TRBV5-1 -
CAWRRQGKNYGYTF TGTGCCTGGAGGAGACAGGGGAAAAACTATGGCTACACCTTC TRBJ1-2 TRBD1 TRBV30 -
CAWSDGASYEQYF TGTGCCTGGAGTGACGGGGCGTCCTACGAGCAGTACTTC TRBJ2-7 - TRBV30 -
CASSRLGYGYTF TGTGCCAGCAGTCGATTGGGGTATGGCTACACCTTC TRBJ1-2 - TRBV28 -
CASRPGGLDTQYF TGCGCCAGCAGACCAGGGGGGTTAGATACGCAGTATTTT TRBJ2-3 - TRBV5-1 few